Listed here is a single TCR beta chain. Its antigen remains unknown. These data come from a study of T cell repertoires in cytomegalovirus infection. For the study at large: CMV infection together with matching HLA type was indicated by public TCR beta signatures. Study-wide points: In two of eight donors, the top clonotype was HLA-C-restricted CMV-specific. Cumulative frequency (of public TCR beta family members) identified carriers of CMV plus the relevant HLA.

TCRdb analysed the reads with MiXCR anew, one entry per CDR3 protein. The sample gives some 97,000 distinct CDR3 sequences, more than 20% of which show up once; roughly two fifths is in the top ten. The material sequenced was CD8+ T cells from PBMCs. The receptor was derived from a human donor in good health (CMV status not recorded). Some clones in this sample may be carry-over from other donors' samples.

CDR3 coding DNA: TGTGCCAGCAGTTCCGCAATTATGGCCCTCCACTTT. It encodes CASSSAIMALHF. The chain employs TRBV12-3 or TRBV12-4 and TRBJ1-6; unclear D gene. Trimming cost V 4 bases and J 14 bases, with 12 bases left between them. The CDR3 covers 12 residues.